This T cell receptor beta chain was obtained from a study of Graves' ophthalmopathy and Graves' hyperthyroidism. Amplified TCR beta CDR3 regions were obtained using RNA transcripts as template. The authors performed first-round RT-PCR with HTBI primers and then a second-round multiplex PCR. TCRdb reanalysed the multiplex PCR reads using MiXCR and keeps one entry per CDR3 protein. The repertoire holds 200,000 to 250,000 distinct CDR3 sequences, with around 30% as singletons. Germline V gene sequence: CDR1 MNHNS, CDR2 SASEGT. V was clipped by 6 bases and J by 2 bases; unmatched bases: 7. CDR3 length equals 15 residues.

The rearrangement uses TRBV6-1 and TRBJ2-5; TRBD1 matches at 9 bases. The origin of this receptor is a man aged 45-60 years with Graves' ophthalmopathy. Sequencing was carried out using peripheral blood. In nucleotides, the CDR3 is TGTGCCAGCAGAGAGGACAGGGGTGGACAAGAGACCCAGTACTTC. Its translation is CASREDRGGQETQYF.